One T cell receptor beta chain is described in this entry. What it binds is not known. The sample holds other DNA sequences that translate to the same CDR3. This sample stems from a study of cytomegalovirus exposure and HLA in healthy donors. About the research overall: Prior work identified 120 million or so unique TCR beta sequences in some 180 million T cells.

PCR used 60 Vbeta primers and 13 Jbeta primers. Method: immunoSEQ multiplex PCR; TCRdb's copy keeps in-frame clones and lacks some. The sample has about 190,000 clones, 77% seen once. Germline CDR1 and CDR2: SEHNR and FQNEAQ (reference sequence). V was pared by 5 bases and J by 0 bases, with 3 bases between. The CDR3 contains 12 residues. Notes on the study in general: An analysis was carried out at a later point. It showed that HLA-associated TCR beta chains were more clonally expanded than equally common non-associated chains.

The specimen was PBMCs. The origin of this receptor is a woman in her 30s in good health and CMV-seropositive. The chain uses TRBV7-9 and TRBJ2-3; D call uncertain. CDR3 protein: CASSPSTDTQYF. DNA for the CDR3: TGTGCCAGCAGCCCGAGCACAGATACGCAGTATTTT.